The present TCR beta chain was sequenced within a study of T-cell reconstitution after alpha-beta-depleted transplantation in children. This clonotype was found a few times. The CDR3 length is 13 residues. Trimming left V 5 bases short and J 5 bases short, with 12 bases between. Preparation of the TCRbeta library used unique molecular identifiers. MiXCR, applied by TCRdb to the PCR reads, yields one record per CDR3 protein. The sample consists of approximately 240,000 distinct CDR3 sequences, 9% to 10% of them appearing once. Source: PBMCs from the stem cell graft donor, taken from the stem cell graft. This sequence was found in a human donor who donated a stem cell graft to a child with SCID. The genes are TRBV12-3 or TRBV12-4 and TRBJ2-5; D unclear. In DNA, the CDR3 is TGTGCCAGCAGTATAAGGTTCGGCGAGACCCAGTACTTC. Its protein product is CASSIRFGETQYF.